These 28 T cell receptor beta chains originate from one sample sequenced in a study of blood T cells in healthy people across ages. Primers used in a second PCR of about 7 to 12 cycles were a sample-barcoded 5' primer and a J-beta primer mix. Each CDR3 protein gets one entry after TCRdb re-called the 5' RACE reads with MiXCR. This repertoire shows roughly 700,000 distinct CDR3 sequences, approximately 50% found once; its top ten account for 25% to 35%. Specimen: blood. The receptors were gathered from a woman aged 60-75 years in good health.

This clonotype has just a few counts. This chain links TRBV20-1 with TRBJ2-7; unclear D gene. This CDR3 has 13 residues. V dropped 3 bases and J dropped 5 bases, with 14 bases sitting between them. Germline lookup yields CDR1 DFQATT and CDR2 SNEGSKA (reference sequence). The CDR3 coding sequence is TGCAGTGCTAGTCGGGCAGGCCTTGACGAGCAGTACTTC. Its protein product is CSASRAGLDEQYF.

The rearrangement uses TRBV10-3 and TRBJ2-1, with TRBD2 matching over 12 bases. The V segment lost 0 bases and the J segment 4 bases; nucleotides outside the gene matches: 1. The length of the CDR3 is 16 residues. In germline, CDR1 is ENHRY, CDR2 SYGVKD. CDR3 in DNA: TGTGCCATCAGTGAGTCTGGACTAGCGGGATACAATGAGCAGTTCTTC. It codes for CAISESGLAGYNEQFF.

Only a few counts were recorded for this clonotype. V is TRBV11-2 and J is TRBJ2-3; TRBD2 aligns across 12 bases. The CDR3 is 20 amino acids. CDR1 is SGHAT, CDR2 FQNNGV, per germline. J was trimmed by 2 bases and V by 5 bases; bases with no gene match: 17. The CDR3 region is CASSSLRGLLAGGYTDTQYF. CDR3 nucleotide sequence: TGTGCCAGCAGCAGCCTCAGGGGGCTGCTAGCGGGAGGGTACACAGATACGCAGTATTTT. Looking up the rest from reference TRBV11-2 and TRBJ2-3 gives the full variable domain: EAGVAQSPRYKIIEKRQSVAFWCNPISGHATLYWYQQILGQGPKLLIQFQNNGVVDDSQLPKDRFSAERLKGVDSTLKIQPAKLEDSAVYLCASSSLRGLLAGGYTDTQYFGPGTRLTVL.

This chain joins TRBV30 and TRBJ2-1; D is undetermined. Trimming stripped 2 bases from V and 5 bases from J, with 13 bases between. Germline CDR1 reads GTSNPN; CDR2 reads SVGIG (reference sequence). The CDR3 runs 14 residues. The CDR3 nucleotides read TGTGCCTGGAGTATCCGACATGGCAACAATGAGCAGTTCTTC. This translates into CAWSIRHGNNEQFF.

The gene calls are TRBV4-2 and TRBJ1-2; possible D gene TRBD1, 6 bases. In germline, CDR1 is LGHNA, CDR2 YNFKEQ. CDR3 length equals 17 residues. The germline V and J ends were trimmed by 2 bases and 7 bases, with 23 bases remaining between them. This chain's CDR3 is CASSQSSGSGEVGGYTF. The CDR3 bases are TGTGCCAGCAGCCAATCCTCAGGGTCAGGGGAAGTTGGTGGCTACACCTTC.

The chain joins TRBV20-1 to TRBJ2-1; TRBD2 agrees at 14 bases. Germline values: CDR1 DFQATT, CDR2 SNEGSKA (reference sequence). After removal of 5 bases from V and 7 bases from J, the junction contained 7 bases not matched to a gene. CDR3 size: 15 residues. In DNA form, the CDR3 reads TGCAGTGCTTCCGGAGGGACTAGCGGGAGAAATGAGCAGTTCTTC. Translation: CSASGGTSGRNEQFF.

This sequence joins TRBV6-5 and TRBJ2-7, with TRBD2 identical over 13 bases. Unmatched junction bases numbered 9, after V lost 4 bases and J lost 0 bases. Looked up from germline, CDR1 is MNHEY and CDR2 is SVGAGI. This CDR3 is 18 amino acids long. CDR3 DNA: TGTGCCAGCAGTTCTGGACTAGCGGGAGCCTTAAGCTCCTACGAGCAGTACTTC. Translated, it gives CASSSGLAGALSSYEQYF.

The chain employs TRBV28 and TRBJ2-3, with TRBD2 identical over 8 bases. The CDR3 is 17 residues long. V lost 5 bases to trimming and J lost 3 bases; unmatched junction nucleotides: 13. The germline V gene encodes CDR1 MDHEN and CDR2 SYDVKM. This chain's CDR3 is CASSTLEFGRGTDTQYF. In DNA form, the CDR3 reads TGTGCCAGCAGTACTTTGGAGTTCGGGAGGGGAACAGATACGCAGTATTTT. Full variable domain (rest looked up from reference TRBV28 and TRBJ2-3): DVKVTQSSRYLVKRTGEKVFLECVQDMDHENMFWYRQDPGLGLRLIYFSYDVKMKEKGDIPEGYSVSREKKERFSLILESASTNQTSMYLCASSTLEFGRGTDTQYFGPGTRLTVL.

This clonotype was seen at least ten times. CDR3 nucleotides: TGCAGTGCTAGAGTGGCGGGAGGGCTCTACGAGCAGTACTTC. Encoded protein: CSARVAGGLYEQYF. The gene calls are TRBV20-1 and TRBJ2-7, with 9 bases fitting TRBD2. V was clipped by 1 base and J by 3 bases; unmatched bases: 4. The CDR3 is made up of 14 amino acids. Germline assignment: CDR1 DFQATT and CDR2 SNEGSKA (reference sequence).

The chain employs TRBV7-2 and TRBJ1-1; D uncertain. The CDR3 consists of 12 residues. The V end lost 3 bases, the J end lost 10 bases, and 12 bases lay between the germline ends. CDR1 SGHTA and CDR2 FQGNSA come from the germline V gene. As DNA, the CDR3 is TGTGCCAGCAGCTTGGATCTGCGGGTAGCTTTCTTT. Protein sequence: CASSLDLRVAFF. The whole variable domain, remainder taken from reference TRBV7-2 and TRBJ1-1, is GAGVSQSPSNKVTEKGKDVELRCDPISGHTALYWYRQSLGQGLEFLIYFQGNSAPDKSGLPSDRFSAERTGGSVSTLTIQRTQQEDSAVYLCASSLDLRVAFFGQGTRLTVV.

This chain joins TRBV29-1 and TRBJ1-2; TRBD1 might be the D (6 bases). This CDR3 spans 12 amino acids. CDR1 and CDR2 (germline): SQVTM, ANQGSEA. The germline V and J ends were trimmed by 4 bases and 4 bases, with 10 bases remaining between them. CDR3 DNA sequence: TGCAGCGTTGCAGCGGACAGCTATGGCTACACCTTC. Protein product: CSVAADSYGYTF.

The CDR3 is CASSQRGPSNSPLHF. CDR3 sequence (DNA): TGTGCCAGCAGCCAACGAGGACCGAGTAATTCACCCCTCCACTTT. The V gene is TRBV3-1, the J gene TRBJ1-6; D gene unclear. The germline V gene has CDR1 LGHDT and CDR2 YNNKEL (reference sequence). V shed 2 bases and J shed 6 bases, with 11 bases lying between them. This CDR3 region has 15 residues.

The chain combines TRBV3-1 with TRBJ1-1, with D perhaps matching TRBD1 (6 bases). V gave up 2 bases and J gave up 5 bases, with 12 bases separating them. This CDR3 region has 14 residues. Germline V lookup: CDR1 LGHDT, CDR2 YNNKEL (reference sequence). CDR3 region: CASSQLTGKTEAFF. The CDR3, as DNA: TGTGCCAGCAGCCAACTAACAGGGAAGACTGAAGCTTTCTTT.

This clonotype was detected a few times. V usage is TRBV7-2 and J usage is TRBJ2-5; D may be TRBD1 (7 bases). This CDR3 region has 14 residues. V was trimmed by 8 bases and J by 5 bases, leaving 18 bases between them. CDR1 and CDR2 (germline): SGHTA, FQGNSA. The DNA for the CDR3 is TGTGCCAGCGAACAGGGGAGAGGGAGGGAGACCCAGTACTTC. Its translation: CASEQGRGRETQYF.

Of note for this clonotype: Relative to the germline gene, one junction end is altered; a read error may explain this. The CDR3 DNA reads as TGTGCCGGCAGCCCGACCCGGGACTTTACCTACGAGCAGTACTTC. Its translation is CAGSPTRDFTYEQYF. The rearrangement uses TRBV7-2 and TRBJ2-7; maybe TRBD2 (6 bases). Per the germline V gene, CDR1 is SGHTA and CDR2 is FQGNSA. The CDR3 is 15 amino acids.

The rearrangement uses TRBV5-1 and TRBJ2-4; D unresolved. The CDR3 is 15 residues long. Germline-derived CDR1 and CDR2 are SGHRS and YFSETQ. V lost 6 bases and J lost 0, with 13 bases in between. CDR3 loop: CASKPERVAKNIQYF. DNA for the CDR3: TGCGCCAGCAAGCCGGAACGGGTAGCCAAAAACATTCAGTACTTC.

Here the CDR3 DNA reads TGTGCCAGCAGCTCGGCGTGGGGGGAGGCTGAAGCTTTCTTT. Its translation is CASSSAWGEAEAFF. The genes are TRBV7-2 and TRBJ1-1, with D possibly matching TRBD1 (5 bases). Trimming removed 4 bases from V and 6 bases from J, with 15 bases in between. Germline CDR1 is SGHTA and CDR2 is FQGNSA. This CDR3 has 14 residues.

On this clonotype: Compared with germline, one end of the junction differs, possibly owing to a read error. The chain has TRBV11-1 and TRBJ2-1; 7 bases are a match to TRBD1. Germline V gene lookup returns CDR1 SGHAT and CDR2 FQDESV (reference sequence). CDR3 length: 16 amino acids. The CDR3 DNA reads as TGTACCAGCAACCCCTTCAGGGGGAGCTCCTGCAATGAGCAGTTCTTC. It specifies CTSNPFRGSSCNEQFF. The whole variable domain, remainder taken from reference TRBV11-1 and TRBJ2-1, is EAEVAQSPRYKITEKSQAVAFWCDPISGHATLYWYRQILGQGPELLVQFQDESVVDDSQLPKDRFSAERLKGVDSTLKIQPAELGDSAMYLCTSNPFRGSSCNEQFFGPGTRLTVL.

The J gene is TRBJ2-1, the V gene TRBV20-1; D possibly corresponds to TRBD2 (5 bases). Germline lookup yields CDR1 DFQATT and CDR2 SNEGSKA (reference sequence). The CDR3 totals 13 residues. Deletions cut 4 bases from V and 6 bases from J, with 13 bases between. The CDR3 reads CSANGNPSNEQFF. In nucleotides, the CDR3 is TGCAGTGCTAACGGGAACCCCTCCAATGAGCAGTTCTTC.

The chain employs TRBV29-1 and TRBJ1-1; D not resolved. Germline CDR1 is SQVTM and CDR2 is ANQGSEA. The CDR3 consists of 15 residues. V was trimmed by 4 bases and J by 1 base, leaving 16 bases between them. The CDR3 DNA sequence: TGCAGCGTTGTGAACCCCGGGTTGACGAACACTGAAGCTTTCTTT. Protein product: CSVVNPGLTNTEAFF.

The V gene is TRBV28, the J gene TRBJ2-7; 9 nucleotides align to TRBD1. CDR3 length: 15 amino acids. CDR1 is MDHEN and CDR2 is SYDVKM in the germline V gene. Germline trimming cut 7 bases from V and 2 bases from J; bases unmatched to any gene: 9. As DNA, the CDR3 is TGTGCCAGCAATCAGGGGGACAGGGCCACCTACGAGCAGTACTTC. It is translated as CASNQGDRATYEQYF.

This clonotype appeared many times. The chain links TRBV27 to TRBJ2-5; 7 bases line up with TRBD2. This CDR3 comprises 14 residues. Germline assignment: CDR1 MNHEY and CDR2 SMNVEV (reference sequence). The ends lost 6 bases at V and 5 bases at J; junction bases unmatched: 9. The CDR3 DNA reads as TGTGCCAGCAGGACCCTGGGGGGGAAGGAGACCCAGTACTTC. Translated: CASRTLGGKETQYF.

The CDR3 sequence is CASSPWQGNEQFF. CDR3 in DNA: TGCGCCAGCAGCCCCTGGCAAGGCAATGAGCAGTTCTTC. The rearrangement joins TRBV5-1 to TRBJ2-1; no reliable D call. Deletions cut 4 bases from V and 6 bases from J, with 11 bases between. CDR1 is SGHRS, CDR2 YFSETQ, per germline. CDR3 size: 13 residues.

The gene calls are TRBV6-6 and TRBJ2-3; D unclear. The germline V gene has CDR1 MNHNY and CDR2 SVGAGI (reference sequence). The V gene lost 4 bases and the J gene lost 1 base, with 12 bases spanning the gap. The CDR3 extends over 15 amino acids. The CDR3 DNA reads TGTGCCAGCAGTTGGCCTCAAGGACGCACAGATACGCAGTATTTT. This gives the protein CASSWPQGRTDTQYF.

This clonotype was observed a handful of times. The chain is built from TRBV6-5 and TRBJ2-2; D is uncertain. Trimming removed 7 bases from V and 6 bases from J, with 15 bases in between. Germline CDR1 reads MNHEY; CDR2 reads SVGAGI. The CDR3 runs 14 residues. The CDR3 is CASNPLGSSGELFF. In DNA form, the CDR3 reads TGTGCCAGCAACCCCTTGGGTTCGTCCGGGGAGCTGTTTTTT.

This chain uses TRBV28 with TRBJ2-3; 8 nucleotides align to TRBD2. V lost 5 bases, J lost 3 bases, and 13 bases stayed unmatched. The CDR3 loop spans 17 amino acids. Germline values: CDR1 MDHEN, CDR2 SYDVKM. Written as DNA, the CDR3 is TGTGCCAGCAGTCCGGGCCGTAGCGGGATTTGGACAGATACGCAGTATTTT. Its translation: CASSPGRSGIWTDTQYF.

The CDR3 nucleotides read TGTGCCACCAGCATCGGTACCAAGGATACGCAGTATTTT. Translated, it gives CATSIGTKDTQYF. The V call is TRBV15, the J call TRBJ2-3; unclear D gene. Germline V CDR1 and CDR2: LNHNV, YYDKDF (reference sequence). Trimming took 4 bases from V and 6 from J, leaving 11 bases between them. This CDR3 comprises 13 residues.

The chain couples TRBV28 to TRBJ2-7, with TRBD2 identical over 10 bases. Trimming took 5 bases from V and 6 from J; bases not matched to a gene: 7. CDR1 MDHEN and CDR2 SYDVKM come from the germline V gene. This CDR3 comprises 14 residues. Here the CDR3 DNA reads TGTGCCAGCAGTCGCCGAGCGGGAGGGCGCGAGCAGTACTTC. Translated, it gives CASSRRAGGREQYF.